Listed here are 27 T cell receptor beta chains from one sample, sequenced in a study of CD8+ T cells in alopecia areata. RNA extraction was followed by reverse transcription into cDNA, which acted as the sequencing template. Assay: immunoSEQ multiplex PCR; the TCRdb copy retains only in-frame clones and omits some. The top ten hold around 16% of the sample, which has about 150,000 clones, 85% to 90% seen once. The source material was CD8+ T cells sorted from blood, sampled at week 0. The receptors here all came from a human donor with alopecia areata.

V gene TRBV6-5 combines with J gene TRBJ2-5; the match to TRBD1 covers 7 bases. Germline loops: CDR1 MNHEY, CDR2 SVGAGI. V lost 5 bases and J lost 3; bases outside the gene matches: 6. The CDR3 is made up of 14 amino acids. The CDR3 loop is CASSTGTEKETQYF. The DNA for the CDR3 is TGTGCCAGCAGTACCGGGACAGAGAAAGAGACCCAGTACTTC.

The chain recombines TRBV18 with TRBJ2-7; no clear D gene. Per germline, CDR1 KGHSH and CDR2 LQKENI. V was shortened by 0 bases and J by 0 bases, with 12 bases between the two germline ends. The CDR3 totals 16 residues. The DNA of the CDR3 is TGTGCCAGCTCACCACCGGGTGTAACGAACTCCTACGAGCAGTACTTC. Amino acids: CASSPPGVTNSYEQYF.

The chain employs TRBV27 and TRBJ1-1; D is unresolved. In germline, CDR1 is MNHEY, CDR2 SMNVEV (reference sequence). This CDR3 is 14 amino acids long. V was clipped by 0 bases and J by 1 base, with 6 bases between them. In nucleotides, the CDR3 is TGTGCCAGCAGTTTATCGCGGAGGAACACTGAAGCTTTCTTT. This translates into CASSLSRRNTEAFF.

This rearrangement joins TRBV5-6 to TRBJ2-6; weak D call: TRBD1 (6 bases). Germline lookup yields CDR1 SGHDT and CDR2 YYEEEE. The CDR3 runs 17 residues. Between the trimmed V and J ends, which lost 7 bases and 0 bases, there was a span of 17 bases. CDR3: CASHNRDISSGANVLTF. In DNA, the CDR3 is TGTGCCAGCCATAATCGGGACATATCCTCTGGGGCCAACGTCCTGACTTTC. Using reference TRBV5-6 and TRBJ2-6 for the parts outside the CDR3, the full variable domain is DAGVTQSPTHLIKTRGQQVTLRCSPKSGHDTVSWYQQALGQGPQFIFQYYEEEERQRGNFPDRFSGHQFPNYSSELNVNALLLGDSALYLCASHNRDISSGANVLTFGAGSRLTVL.

V is TRBV5-1 and J is TRBJ2-3, with 10 nucleotides matching TRBD2. The germline V gene has CDR1 SGHRS and CDR2 YFSETQ. With 0 bases clipped from V and 3 bases from J, the junction kept 4 bases outside the gene matches. This CDR3 comprises 16 residues. DNA for the CDR3: TGCGCCAGCAGCTTGGAAGCGGGGGGGCTAACAGATACGCAGTATTTT. The encoded protein is CASSLEAGGLTDTQYF.

J is TRBJ1-1 and V is TRBV6-9; 7 bases are a match to TRBD1. Germline V gene data show CDR1 as MNHGY and CDR2 as SVAAGI. The CDR3 contains 15 residues. V trimming: 10 bases; J trimming: 3 bases; junction bases outside the gene matches: 14. The CDR3 DNA is TGTGCCACCCTCGAAGACAGGGCCCCGTACACTGAAGCTTTCTTT. This translates into CATLEDRAPYTEAFF.

The chain employs TRBV5-8 and TRBJ1-1, with D perhaps TRBD1 (5 bases). The CDR3 loop spans 15 amino acids. CDR1 is SGHTS and CDR2 is YDEGEE in the germline V gene. The V end lost 3 bases, the J end lost 4 bases, and 16 bases lay between the germline ends. The CDR3 sequence: CASSSAQGWGTEAFF. CDR3 DNA: TGTGCCAGCAGCTCGGCCCAGGGATGGGGCACTGAAGCTTTCTTT.

The gene calls are TRBV6-5 and TRBJ2-1, with D unresolved. Germline V gives CDR1 MNHEY, CDR2 SVGAGI. This CDR3 region has 13 residues. V was pared by 2 bases and J by 4 bases, with 6 bases between. CDR3 in DNA: TGTGCCAGCAGTTACACAGTTTACAATGAGCAGTTCTTC. Protein: CASSYTVYNEQFF.

The genes are TRBV11-2 and TRBJ2-7; TRBD1 is a possible D gene (5 bases). The CDR3 is 15 amino acids. The germline V gene has CDR1 SGHAT and CDR2 FQNNGV. With 3 bases removed from V and 0 bases from J, the gap between germline ends came to 12 bases. CDR3 in amino acids: CASSFGQGGSYEQYF. CDR3 in DNA: TGTGCCAGCAGCTTCGGCCAGGGTGGCTCCTACGAGCAGTACTTC. Variable domain in full (rest from reference TRBV11-2 and TRBJ2-7): EAGVAQSPRYKIIEKRQSVAFWCNPISGHATLYWYQQILGQGPKLLIQFQNNGVVDDSQLPKDRFSAERLKGVDSTLKIQPAKLEDSAVYLCASSFGQGGSYEQYFGPGTRLTVT.

This clone appeared a few times. The chain employs TRBV29-1 and TRBJ2-3; TRBD2 aligns across 10 bases. Germline CDR1 and CDR2: SQVTM and ANQGSEA. V was clipped by 4 bases and J by 2 bases; unmatched bases: 3. This CDR3 spans 14 amino acids. Here the CDR3 DNA reads TGCAGCGTTGGCACTAGCGGGGTCACAGATACGCAGTATTTT. The encoded protein is CSVGTSGVTDTQYF.

The chain employs TRBV5-1 and TRBJ2-7; 9 positions agree with TRBD1. The V and J ends lost 1 base and 2 bases, in that order; junction bases with no gene match: 19. CDR1 is SGHRS and CDR2 is YFSETQ in the germline V gene. There are 20 residues in the CDR3. In DNA, the CDR3 is TGCGCCAGCAGCTTGTACCGACGTGGGTTTGGGACAGGGAGGACCTACGAGCAGTACTTC. Translation gives CASSLYRRGFGTGRTYEQYF.

This rearrangement joins TRBV4-1 to TRBJ2-1; 10 bases map to TRBD2. CDR1 MGHRA and CDR2 YSYEKL come from the germline V gene. J gave up 0 bases and V 0 bases, and 2 bases lay outside the gene matches. The CDR3 loop spans 17 amino acids. CDR3 amino acids: CASSQDPSGSSYNEQFF. DNA for the CDR3: TGCGCCAGCAGCCAAGATCCTAGCGGGAGCTCCTACAATGAGCAGTTCTTC.

This clone has only one observation. The chain links TRBV5-1 to TRBJ1-1; 8 bases agree with TRBD1. J was trimmed by 5 bases and V by 4 bases; bases with no gene match: 16. CDR1 is SGHRS and CDR2 is YFSETQ in the germline V gene. The CDR3 length is 17 residues. The CDR3 DNA reads TGCGCCAGCAGCCCGAAAGGACAGGGCGGGGAGTTGACTGAAGCTTTCTTT. Its translation: CASSPKGQGGELTEAFF.

The chain uses TRBV2 and TRBJ2-3, with 8 bases fitting TRBD1. The CDR3 length is 16 residues. Germline loops: CDR1 SNHLY, CDR2 FYNNEI. V gave up 3 bases and J gave up 2 bases; unmatched junction bases: 7. The CDR3 protein is CASSDFGTGYTDTQYF. The CDR3 DNA is TGTGCCAGCAGTGATTTCGGGACAGGCTACACAGATACGCAGTATTTT.

This chain connects TRBV6-1 to TRBJ2-7, with 7 nucleotides matching TRBD1. Germline CDR1 reads MNHNS; CDR2 reads SASEGT. V was pared by 4 bases and J by 3 bases, with 6 bases of the junction left unmatched. The CDR3 totals 14 residues. CDR3 in DNA: TGTGCCAGCAGTGCCAGGGACAGCTTCTACGAGCAGTACTTC. Its translation is CASSARDSFYEQYF.

The chain uses TRBV5-1 and TRBJ2-3; possible D gene TRBD2, 5 bases. V was shortened by 3 bases and J by 1 base, with 9 bases between the two germline ends. This CDR3 spans 14 amino acids. Germline assignment: CDR1 SGHRS and CDR2 YFSETQ. The CDR3 nucleotides are TGCGCCAGCAGCTACAATAGCGGCACAGATACGCAGTATTTT. It specifies CASSYNSGTDTQYF.

The rearrangement links TRBV7-9 to TRBJ2-7, with D perhaps matching TRBD2 (5 bases). CDR3 length: 13 amino acids. Germline CDR1 and CDR2: SEHNR and FQNEAQ (reference sequence). The V gene lost 7 bases and the J gene lost 2 bases, with 12 bases spanning the gap. Here the CDR3 reads CASTTGVTYEQYF. The CDR3 DNA sequence: TGTGCCAGCACCACCGGGGTAACCTACGAGCAGTACTTC.

This clone occurred once. The chain couples TRBV29-1 to TRBJ1-2; maybe TRBD1 (5 bases). V was pared by 0 bases and J by 7 bases, with 12 bases between. The length of the CDR3 is 13 residues. CDR1 is SQVTM, CDR2 ANQGSEA, per germline. Written as DNA, the CDR3 is TGCAGCGTTGAAGAATTAGGGACGGGTGGCTACACCTTC. Residues: CSVEELGTGGYTF.

About this clone itself: Its ends do not fully match the called genes, so a read error is possible. The chain joins TRBV7-9 to TRBJ2-3; TRBD2 agrees at 7 bases. The germline V gene encodes CDR1 SEHNR and CDR2 FQNEAQ (reference sequence). The CDR3 runs to 16 residues. The CDR3 loop reads CASSLVGLAVTDTQYF. The CDR3 bases are TGTGCCAGCAGCTTAGTAGGGCTAGCGGTTACAGATACGCAATATTTT. The full variable domain, with the rest looked up from reference TRBV7-9 and TRBJ2-3, is DTGVSQNPRHKITKRGQNVTFRCDPISEHNRLYWYRQTLGQGPEFLTYFQNEAQLEKSRLLSDRFSAERPKGSFSTLEIQRTEQGDSAMYLCASSLVGLAVTDTQYFGPGTRLTVL.

V gene TRBV5-1 combines with J gene TRBJ2-7; D might be TRBD1 or TRBD2, each matching 5 bases. V was shortened by 0 bases and J by 7 bases, with 14 bases between the two germline ends. The CDR3 runs to 14 residues. In germline, CDR1 is SGHRS, CDR2 YFSETQ. CDR3 nucleotides: TGCGCCAGCAGCTTGGTACCGGGGCCGAGGGAGCAGTACTTC. It specifies CASSLVPGPREQYF. Based on the CDR3 plus reference TRBV5-1 and TRBJ2-7, the full variable domain is KAGVTQTPRYLIKTRGQQVTLSCSPISGHRSVSWYQQTPGQGLQFLFEYFSETQRNKGNFPGRFSGRQFSNSRSEMNVSTLELGDSALYLCASSLVPGPREQYFGPGTRLTVT.

This chain links TRBV30 with TRBJ2-7; 7 bases are a match to TRBD1. There are 14 residues in the CDR3. From germline, CDR1 is GTSNPN and CDR2 SVGIG (reference sequence). V gave up 3 bases and J gave up 3 bases; unmatched junction bases: 8. CDR3 nucleotides: TGTGCCTGGAGCGGATTACAGGGGTACTACGAGCAGTACTTC. This gives the protein CAWSGLQGYYEQYF.

The rearrangement uses TRBV30 and TRBJ2-7, with TRBD2 as a possible D gene (5 bases). The germline V gene has CDR1 GTSNPN and CDR2 SVGIG (reference sequence). The CDR3 length is 12 residues. The V end was cut by 1 base, the J end by 2 bases, with 6 bases between. CDR3 region: CAWSAGTYEQYF. The CDR3, as DNA: TGTGCCTGGAGTGCCGGGACCTACGAGCAGTACTTC.

The table lists this clone with a few counts. V is TRBV7-9 and J is TRBJ2-7; TRBD1 agrees at 8 bases. This CDR3 spans 16 amino acids. After removal of 5 bases from V and 3 bases from J, the junction contained 12 bases not matched to a gene. Per the germline V gene, CDR1 is SEHNR and CDR2 is FQNEAQ (reference sequence). Here the CDR3 reads CASSPRRAGGGYEQYF. The CDR3, as DNA: TGTGCCAGCAGCCCCCGGCGGGCAGGGGGCGGCTACGAGCAGTACTTC.

The V call is TRBV9, the J call TRBJ2-7, with D possibly being TRBD2 (7 bases). This CDR3 has 15 residues. Between the trimmed V and J ends, which lost 4 bases and 4 bases, there was a span of 18 bases. Germline loops: CDR1 SGDLS, CDR2 YYNGEE. This CDR3 reads CASSPVAGASYEQYF. The CDR3 DNA sequence: TGTGCCAGCAGCCCCGTGGCGGGGGCATCTTACGAGCAGTACTTC.

The chain is built from TRBV4-1 and TRBJ2-5; D is undetermined. V lost 0 bases and J 4 bases, leaving 3 bases between the germline ends. The CDR3 is 12 residues long. Germline CDR1 MGHRA, CDR2 YSYEKL. The CDR3 sequence is CASSQEGETQYF. CDR3 coding DNA: TGCGCCAGCAGCCAAGAAGGAGAGACCCAGTACTTC.

V gene TRBV13 combines with J gene TRBJ2-5; 7 nucleotides match TRBD1. The J call may be wrong; the DNA end is better matched by TRBJ2-7. Per the germline V gene, CDR1 is PRHDT and CDR2 is FYEKMQ (reference sequence). The CDR3 has 14 residues. CDR3 coding DNA: TGTGCCAGCAGCGGCCACAGGGGCATCTACGAGCAGTACTTC. It encodes CASSGHRGIYEQYF.

The chain has TRBV29-1 and TRBJ2-7; 7 nucleotides match TRBD2. Looked up from germline, CDR1 is SQVTM and CDR2 is ANQGSEA. This CDR3 region has 13 residues. V lost 4 bases, J lost 1 base, and 4 bases stayed unmatched. The CDR3 nucleotides are TGCAGCGTTGGTGCTAGCGGATCCTACGAGCAGTACTTC. Translating it yields CSVGASGSYEQYF.